This T cell receptor (beta chain) originates from a study of blood T cell repertoires in COVID-19. CDR1 is MNHEY and CDR2 is SVGEGT in the germline V gene. CDR3 size: 14 residues. Trimming pared 6 bases from V and 6 bases from J, leaving 15 bases between. The authors' processing: Estimates of nucleated cell counts were drawn from the amplification of reference gene primers. Method: immunoSEQ multiplex PCR; TCRdb's copy keeps in-frame clones and lacks some. V, J and clone size are taken as reported in that table, and D and trimming were inferred from the DNA itself. The repertoire holds about 36,000 clones, with roughly four fifths as singletons.

The sample comprised peripheral blood. V and J are TRBV6-2 or TRBV6-3 and TRBJ1-5, with D unresolved. The receptor's source is a human donor in a cohort sampled during active or convalescent COVID-19. The donor label of this sample is uncertain. CDR3 DNA: TGTGCCAGCAGCCCCGCCCAAGCCGGTCAGCCCCAGCATTTT. Protein sequence: CASSPAQAGQPQHF.